Each of the 26 T cell receptor beta chains below was sequenced from the same sample in a study of glioma-infiltrating T cells. TCR alpha and beta CDR3 regions were amplified from RNA using iRepertoire nested multiplex PCR. TCRdb reprocessed the multiplex PCR reads via MiXCR and lists one record per CDR3 protein. The table records a few hundred thousand distinct CDR3 sequences, around 38% of them present only once. Sequencing used glioma tissue, nonneoplastic brain tissue, or PBMCs (not recorded which). The receptors here all came from a human donor with low-grade glioma or glioblastoma, undergoing nonglioma brain surgery, or in good health (not recorded which).

This chain links TRBV5-1 with TRBJ1-1, with TRBD1 matching over 8 bases. The CDR3 contains 14 residues. Germline CDR1 reads SGHRS; CDR2 reads YFSETQ. The ends lost 3 bases at V and 6 bases at J; junction bases unmatched: 7. The CDR3 DNA is TGCGCCAGCAGCTGGGGACAGGAGCTCGCTGAAGCTTTCTTT. Translation: CASSWGQELAEAFF.

The chain combines TRBV20-1 with TRBJ2-5; D gene unclear. Trimming took off 4 bases at V and 3 bases at J, with 15 bases between the two ends. The CDR3 extends over 14 amino acids. Germline V lookup: CDR1 DFQATT, CDR2 SNEGSKA (reference sequence). In DNA, the CDR3 is TGCAGTGCTACAGTTGACCCCTGGGAAGAGACCCAGTACTTC. It codes for CSATVDPWEETQYF.

This clonotype was recorded only once. The CDR3 sequence: CASSPQGRRNEQYF. The CDR3 bases are TGTGCCAGCAGCCCGCAGGGGCGTCGAAACGAGCAGTACTTC. This chain uses TRBV4-2 with TRBJ2-7; tentatively, D is TRBD1 (6 bases). This CDR3 is 14 amino acids long. Germline V gene lookup returns CDR1 LGHNA and CDR2 YNFKEQ. Trimming cost V 4 bases and J 5 bases, with 15 bases left between them.

About this clonotype itself: This may arise from a read error, as a much more abundant clone is one base away. The V and J genes are TRBV6-2 or TRBV6-3 and TRBJ2-7; 8 nucleotides align to TRBD2. The CDR3 is 15 amino acids. CDR1 is MNHEY and CDR2 is SVGEGT in the germline V gene. CDR3 in amino acids: CVSSYSGTRNYEQYF. The CDR3 nucleotides read TGTGTCAGCAGTTACTCGGGGACTAGGAACTACGAGCAGTACTTC.

Turning to this clonotype: This clone may be a read error of a much larger clone one base away. V gene TRBV15 combines with J gene TRBJ2-3, with TRBD1 matching over 8 bases. The CDR3 covers 13 residues. V shed 3 bases and J 11 bases; nucleotides not matched to a gene: 7. Looked up from germline, CDR1 is LNHNV and CDR2 is YYDKDF (reference sequence). The CDR3 DNA reads as TGTGCCACCAGCAGCCCGGACAGGGCTAAGCAGTATTTT. It translates to CATSSPDRAKQYF.

Points on this clonotype: A junction end diverges from the germline sequence, so it may reflect a read error. The chain carries TRBV5-6 and TRBJ2-1; D unresolved. Germline V gene sequence: CDR1 SGHDT, CDR2 YYEEEE. The CDR3 has 14 residues. Written as DNA, the CDR3 is TGTGCGAGCAGCCCCCTCAAGCCCCACAATGAGCAGTTCTTC. This gives the protein CASSPLKPHNEQFF.

In the case of this clonotype: A clone one base away is much larger, so this may be a read error. The gene calls are TRBV20-1 and TRBJ1-2; D is possibly TRBD1 (6 bases). Germline V lookup: CDR1 DFQATT, CDR2 SNEGSKA (reference sequence). CDR3 length: 11 amino acids. The chain's CDR3 is CGATRDTGYTF. The CDR3 DNA sequence: TGCGGTGCTACGCGGGACACCGGCTACACCTTC.

The rearrangement links TRBV28 to TRBJ2-1; D is undetermined. V lost 5 bases to trimming and J lost 6 bases, with 8 bases between them. The length of the CDR3 is 12 residues. Germline CDR1 MDHEN, CDR2 SYDVKM. The CDR3 region has the DNA TGTGCCAGCAGTCGGATGGGCAATGAGCAGTTCTTC. Translation gives CASSRMGNEQFF.

This clonotype was observed a single time. The rearrangement links TRBV7-2 to TRBJ2-6; D remains ambiguous. Germline CDR1 SGHTA, CDR2 FQGNSA. This CDR3 contains 16 residues. The ends were cut back, 8 bases at V and 2 bases at J, with 16 bases in the middle. CDR3 in amino acids: CASEPPLGTGANVLTF. CDR3 nucleotide sequence: TGTGCCAGCGAACCCCCCTTGGGCACTGGGGCCAACGTCCTGACTTTC.

With regard to this clonotype: A much larger clonotype is one base distant, so this may be a read error. This rearrangement joins TRBV19 to TRBJ1-2, with D uncertain. Germline V lookup: CDR1 LNHDA, CDR2 SQIVND (reference sequence). The CDR3 is made up of 12 amino acids. The CDR3 DNA reads as TGTACCAGTAGTATCAATACCTATGGCTACACCTTC. The encoded protein is CTSSINTYGYTF.

This clonotype was seen only a few times. This chain connects TRBV4-2 to TRBJ1-4; D might be TRBD1 (6 bases). CDR3 length: 16 residues. Between the trimmed V and J ends, which lost 0 bases and 4 bases, there was a span of 12 bases. CDR1 and CDR2 from the germline V gene are LGHNA and YNFKEQ. The CDR3 bases are TGTGCCAGCAGCCAAGATTTTGGGGGCAATAATGAAAAACTGTTTTTT. It yields the protein CASSQDFGGNNEKLFF.

The chain combines TRBV20-1 with TRBJ2-1; 10 bases line up with TRBD2. V was pared by 5 bases and J by 8 bases, with 12 bases of the junction left unmatched. The germline V gene encodes CDR1 DFQATT and CDR2 SNEGSKA (reference sequence). CDR3 size: 15 residues. The CDR3 loop reads CSAPFYLAGDYEQFF. The CDR3 coding sequence is TGCAGTGCTCCCTTTTATCTAGCGGGAGATTATGAGCAGTTCTTC.

There are many counts of this clonotype. The rearrangement joins TRBV20-1 to TRBJ1-1, with 9 nucleotides matching TRBD1. The germline V gene encodes CDR1 DFQATT and CDR2 SNEGSKA (reference sequence). This CDR3 region has 14 residues. V trimming: 3 bases; J trimming: 7 bases; junction bases outside the gene matches: 9. The CDR3 DNA reads as TGCAGTGCTAGGGATGGACAGGGGCCAAGTGAAGCTTTCTTT. Its protein product is CSARDGQGPSEAFF.

The rearrangement uses TRBV20-1 and TRBJ1-6; D not resolved. The germline gives CDR1 DFQATT, CDR2 SNEGSKA (reference sequence). This CDR3 contains 15 residues. Trimming removed 3 bases at V and 0 bases at J, with 9 bases between. Written as DNA, the CDR3 is TGCAGTGCTAGGGGAGTTGGCTCCTATAATTCACCCCTCCACTTT. This translates into CSARGVGSYNSPLHF.

The chain uses TRBV25-1 and TRBJ2-3; D not resolved. The CDR3 sequence is 15 residues long. V was trimmed by 3 bases and J by 0 bases, leaving 10 bases between them. Germline V CDR1 and CDR2: MGHDK, SYGVNS. The CDR3: CASSDWAVSTDTQYF. As DNA, the CDR3 is TGTGCCAGCAGTGATTGGGCCGTCAGCACAGATACGCAGTATTTT.

A word on this clonotype: At one of its ends the junction is not consistent with the germline gene, which may arise from a read error. The chain combines TRBV28 with TRBJ2-3, with a tentative D call TRBD2 (6 bases). Germline CDR1 MDHEN, CDR2 SYDVKM. The CDR3 length is 12 residues. The CDR3 DNA reads as TGTGCCAACAGTCCCCCCGGGAGTACGCAGTATTTT. It is translated as CANSPPGSTQYF.

This clonotype was counted at least ten times. The chain carries TRBV20-1 and TRBJ2-3; TRBD2 matches at 11 bases. This CDR3 contains 15 residues. V was clipped by 3 bases and J by 4 bases; unmatched bases: 6. The germline V gene encodes CDR1 DFQATT and CDR2 SNEGSKA (reference sequence). Here the CDR3 DNA reads TGCAGTGCTAGGGTCACTAGCGGGAGTGCAGATACGCAGTATTTT. This sequence encodes CSARVTSGSADTQYF.

This clonotype was detected many times. V is TRBV6-6 and J is TRBJ2-1; 9 nucleotides line up with TRBD1. From germline, CDR1 is MNHNY and CDR2 SVGAGI (reference sequence). V shed 2 bases, J shed 6 bases, and the junction held 5 bases outside the gene matches. CDR3 size: 15 residues. DNA for the CDR3: TGTGCCAGCAGTTACGGGACAGGGTTGGGCAATGAGCAGTTCTTC. As protein: CASSYGTGLGNEQFF.

This clonotype was recorded a few times. The V call is TRBV28, the J call TRBJ2-7; 8 bases are shared with TRBD2. With V trimmed by 3 bases and J by 4 bases, 5 bases remained unmatched. The germline V gene encodes CDR1 MDHEN and CDR2 SYDVKM. This CDR3 comprises 14 residues. The CDR3 spells CASSFPGLEYEQYF. Here the CDR3 DNA reads TGTGCCAGCAGTTTCCCGGGACTAGAATACGAGCAGTACTTC.

The V gene is TRBV7-9, the J gene TRBJ2-5, with D tentatively TRBD2 (5 bases). The V and J ends lost 0 bases and 5 bases respectively, with 10 bases between them. The length of the CDR3 is 14 residues. Looked up from germline, CDR1 is SEHNR and CDR2 is FQNEAQ (reference sequence). The CDR3 DNA is TGTGCCAGCAGCTTAGCACTAGACCGGGAGACCCAGTACTTC. The encoded protein is CASSLALDRETQYF.

This clonotype was counted ten times or more. J is TRBJ1-1 and V is TRBV7-2; D uncertain. This CDR3 has 13 residues. The germline CDR1 and CDR2 sequences are SGHTA and FQGNSA. V was clipped by 4 bases and J by 0 bases, with 6 bases between them. The CDR3, as DNA: TGTGCCAGCAGCTCGCAGATGAACACTGAAGCTTTCTTT. The encoded protein is CASSSQMNTEAFF.

CDR3 bases: TGTGCCAGCAGCCGCCTGGGGGACCGCCAGCCCCAGCATTTT. Translation gives CASSRLGDRQPQHF. This chain uses TRBV27 with TRBJ1-5, with D maybe TRBD1 (5 bases). Germline V gene sequence: CDR1 MNHEY, CDR2 SMNVEV (reference sequence). Trimming cost V 6 bases and J 7 bases, with 16 bases left between them. The CDR3 length is 14 residues.

This sequence joins TRBV6-2 or TRBV6-3 and TRBJ1-2, with D maybe TRBD1 (5 bases). Trimming cost V 5 bases and J 6 bases, with 22 bases left between them. Germline CDR1 and CDR2: MNHEY and SVGEGT. This CDR3 has 16 amino acids. CDR3 sequence reads: CASSASVGRGVDGYTF. CDR3 DNA: TGTGCCAGCAGTGCTTCGGTGGGACGGGGGGTTGATGGCTACACCTTC.

This clonotype has more than one count but fewer than ten. This sequence joins TRBV2 and TRBJ1-6, with D perhaps matching TRBD1 (6 bases). With 5 bases removed from V and 10 bases from J, the gap between germline ends came to 15 bases. The CDR3 is 14 amino acids. Germline assignment: CDR1 SNHLY and CDR2 FYNNEI. The CDR3 nucleotides are TGTGCCAGCAGTAGCATTTCAGGGGAATCACCCCTCCACTTT. Its protein product is CASSSISGESPLHF.

About this clonotype: A much more abundant neighbour one base away suggests this may be a read error. The rearrangement uses TRBV20-1 and TRBJ1-1; D is possibly TRBD1 (6 bases). The CDR3 is 13 residues long. Trimming pared 5 bases from V and 5 bases from J, leaving 15 bases between. Germline V CDR1 and CDR2: DFQATT, SNEGSKA (reference sequence). The CDR3 region is CSAARQAKTEAFF. In DNA, the CDR3 is TGCAGTGCTGCTCGACAGGCGAAAACTGAAGCTTTCTTT.

The chain has TRBV20-1 and TRBJ2-7; 8 bases agree with TRBD1. This CDR3 is 13 amino acids long. CDR1 and CDR2 (germline): DFQATT, SNEGSKA (reference sequence). The junction had 4 bases not matched to a gene; V was cut back by 0 bases and J by 6 bases. CDR3 nucleotide sequence: TGCAGTGCTAGAGAGACAGGGGATGCCGAGCAGTACTTC. Translating gives CSARETGDAEQYF.